Below are 16 T cell receptor beta chains sequenced from a single sample in a study of CD8+ T cells in alopecia areata. Documented treatment: oral pan-JAK inhibitor, 5-10 mg twice daily. Once RNA had been extracted, it was reverse transcribed into cDNA to act as the sequencing template. The table came from immunoSEQ multiplex PCR; TCRdb's copy has only in-frame clones and leaves some out. Of 150,000 to 200,000 clones in the sample, around three fifths were seen once. Sequencing was performed on CD4+ T cells sorted from blood, taken at week 24, from a patient treated with tofacitinib. These TCRs come from a human donor with alopecia areata.

This clone was counted once. This sample includes further DNA sequences coding for the same CDR3. The chain joins TRBV29-1 to TRBJ2-7, with D possibly matching TRBD2 (5 bases). This CDR3 region has 11 residues. Germline loops: CDR1 SQVTM, CDR2 ANQGSEA. Trimming stripped 4 bases from V and 3 bases from J, with 7 bases between. CDR3 residues: CSVVRDYEQYF. CDR3 sequence (DNA): TGCAGCGTTGTTCGGGACTACGAGCAGTACTTC.

V usage is TRBV5-1 and J usage is TRBJ2-3; D may be TRBD1 or TRBD2 (6 bases each). CDR3 size: 17 residues. The V and J ends lost 4 bases and 1 base respectively, with 19 bases between them. Per germline, CDR1 SGHRS and CDR2 YFSETQ. The CDR3 region has the DNA TGCGCCAGCAGCCTGACGGGTGGAGGGGGAGGCACAGATACGCAGTATTTT. It specifies CASSLTGGGGGTDTQYF.

This clone was seen a handful of times. The gene calls are TRBV5-1 and TRBJ1-1, with D maybe TRBD1 (6 bases). This CDR3 has 16 amino acids. Germline V gene lookup returns CDR1 SGHRS and CDR2 YFSETQ. Trimming left V 0 bases short and J 0 bases short, with 12 bases between. CDR3: CASSLAAGGMNTEAFF. In DNA form, the CDR3 reads TGCGCCAGCAGCTTGGCGGCGGGGGGCATGAACACTGAAGCTTTCTTT.

The genes are TRBV29-1 and TRBJ1-1; D call uncertain. Germline V lookup: CDR1 SQVTM, CDR2 ANQGSEA. Trimming cost V 6 bases and J 3 bases, with 14 bases left between them. This CDR3 is built from 13 residues. In nucleotides, the CDR3 is TGCAGCGTATCCGAAGACCCGGACACTGAAGCTTTCTTT. It specifies CSVSEDPDTEAFF.

V and J are TRBV25-1 and TRBJ1-1; D perhaps matches TRBD1 (6 bases). Trimming removed 6 bases from V and 1 base from J, with 9 bases in between. Germline V CDR1 and CDR2: MGHDK, SYGVNS. The CDR3 runs 13 residues. CDR3 sequence reads: CASSSTGNTEAFF. As DNA, the CDR3 is TGTGCCAGCAGCTCGACAGGGAACACTGAAGCTTTCTTT.

This clone has a handful of counts. V is TRBV27 and J is TRBJ2-3; 7 nucleotides match TRBD2. The V gene end was trimmed by 5 bases and the J gene end by 6 bases; junction bases not matched to a gene: 8. The germline V gene has CDR1 MNHEY and CDR2 SMNVEV (reference sequence). The CDR3 has 14 residues. The CDR3 protein is CASSPSNGGDTQYF. The CDR3 DNA reads TGTGCCAGCAGTCCATCGAACGGGGGGGATACGCAGTATTTT.

The V and J genes are TRBV4-1 and TRBJ1-1; D gene uncertain. CDR1 is MGHRA, CDR2 YSYEKL, per germline. Trimming stripped 1 base from V and 0 bases from J, with 15 bases between. The CDR3 has 17 amino acids. CDR3 sequence reads: CASSQGLTGPMNTEAFF. CDR3 nucleotides: TGCGCCAGCAGCCAAGGATTGACGGGCCCCATGAACACTGAAGCTTTCTTT.

The chain uses TRBV5-6 and TRBJ1-2, with 7 positions matching TRBD1. Per germline, CDR1 SGHDT and CDR2 YYEEEE. This CDR3 has 13 residues. V was pared by 4 bases and J by 8 bases, with 8 bases of the junction left unmatched. CDR3 bases: TGTGCCAGCAGCATAACAGGGGAGGGAGGCTACACCTTC. Translation gives CASSITGEGGYTF.

This chain connects TRBV11-2 to TRBJ1-1, with D perhaps matching TRBD1 (6 bases). The CDR3 consists of 16 residues. V shed 1 base and J shed 4 bases, with 16 bases lying between them. Germline V gene lookup returns CDR1 SGHAT and CDR2 FQNNGV. The CDR3 protein is CASSLGPNREGTEAFF. CDR3 coding DNA: TGTGCCAGCAGCTTAGGGCCGAACAGGGAAGGCACTGAAGCTTTCTTT.

The chain combines TRBV28 with TRBJ2-3; D ambiguous. This CDR3 is built from 12 residues. CDR1 and CDR2 (germline): MDHEN, SYDVKM. V dropped 7 bases and J dropped 6 bases, with 11 bases sitting between them. The CDR3 loop reads CASTIAGDTQYF. DNA of the CDR3: TGTGCCAGCACCATTGCCGGGGATACGCAGTATTTT.

This clone has only one observation. The gene calls are TRBV2 and TRBJ1-6; 8 bases align to TRBD1. The CDR3 consists of 13 residues. The germline V gene has CDR1 SNHLY and CDR2 FYNNEI. V lost 6 bases, J lost 6 bases, and 1 base stayed unmatched. The CDR3 sequence: CASRQGANSPLHF. The CDR3 coding sequence is TGTGCCAGCAGGCAGGGGGCTAATTCACCCCTCCACTTT. Full variable domain (remainder filled in from reference TRBV2 and TRBJ1-6): EPEVTQTPSHQVTQMGQEVILRCVPISNHLYFYWYRQILGQKVEFLVSFYNNEISEKSEIFDDQFSVERPDGSNFTLKIRSTKLEDSAMYFCASRQGANSPLHFGNGTRLTVT.

This chain links TRBV11-1 with TRBJ2-3, with a possible D match to TRBD2 (7 bases). The CDR3 covers 17 residues. Germline loops: CDR1 SGHAT, CDR2 FQDESV (reference sequence). Trimming left V 7 bases short and J 2 bases short, with 22 bases between. For the CDR3, the DNA is TGTGCCAGCACCAAGAGGGGGGGACTTTCTACCACAGATACGCAGTATTTT. Its translation is CASTKRGGLSTTDTQYF.

The V and J genes are TRBV6-5 and TRBJ2-3; D is possibly TRBD1 (5 bases). Trimming shortened V by 6 bases and J by 5 bases, and 12 bases separated the two germline ends. This CDR3 region has 13 residues. Germline CDR1 and CDR2: MNHEY and SVGAGI. CDR3 sequence (DNA): TGTGCCAGCAGGTCCCCAGGGCTAGATACGCAGTATTTT. It translates to CASRSPGLDTQYF.

The rearrangement joins TRBV7-2 to TRBJ2-1, with TRBD1 identical over 7 bases. The CDR3 runs to 16 residues. Per germline, CDR1 SGHTA and CDR2 FQGNSA. The V gene end was trimmed by 5 bases and the J gene end by 0 bases; junction bases not matched to a gene: 7. CDR3: CASSPGQLASYNEQFF. In DNA form, the CDR3 reads TGTGCCAGCAGCCCGGGACAGCTAGCCTCCTACAATGAGCAGTTCTTC.

The table lists this clone with a few counts. The rearrangement joins TRBV29-1 to TRBJ2-2; 7 positions match TRBD1. Germline V gene data show CDR1 as SQVTM and CDR2 as ANQGSEA. After removal of 0 bases from V and 5 bases from J, the junction contained 3 bases not matched to a gene. The CDR3 runs 14 residues. This CDR3 reads CSVEETGKTGELFF. Written as DNA, the CDR3 is TGCAGCGTTGAAGAGACAGGGAAGACCGGGGAGCTGTTTTTT.

V is TRBV29-1 and J is TRBJ2-5, with D perhaps matching TRBD2 (5 bases). Germline V gives CDR1 SQVTM, CDR2 ANQGSEA. The CDR3 runs 13 residues. Trimming shortened V by 3 bases and J by 0 bases, and 8 bases separated the two germline ends. The CDR3 coding sequence is TGCAGCGTTGATGGGAGTAACCAAGAGACCCAGTACTTC. Protein product: CSVDGSNQETQYF.